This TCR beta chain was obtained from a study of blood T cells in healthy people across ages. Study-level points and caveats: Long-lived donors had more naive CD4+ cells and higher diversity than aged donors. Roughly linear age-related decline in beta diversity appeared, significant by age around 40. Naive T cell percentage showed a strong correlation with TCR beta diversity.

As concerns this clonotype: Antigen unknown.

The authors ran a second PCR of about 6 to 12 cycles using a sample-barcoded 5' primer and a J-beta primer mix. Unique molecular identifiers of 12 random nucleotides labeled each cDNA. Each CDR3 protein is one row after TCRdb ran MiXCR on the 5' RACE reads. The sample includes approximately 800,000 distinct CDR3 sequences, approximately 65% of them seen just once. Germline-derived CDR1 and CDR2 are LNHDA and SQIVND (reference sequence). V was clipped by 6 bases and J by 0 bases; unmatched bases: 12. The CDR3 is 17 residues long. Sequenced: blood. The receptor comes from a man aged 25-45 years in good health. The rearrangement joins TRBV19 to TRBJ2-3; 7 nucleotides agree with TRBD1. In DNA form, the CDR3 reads TGTGCCAGTAGCACGAACAGGGACAGCGCTAGCACAGATACGCAGTATTTT. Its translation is CASSTNRDSASTDTQYF.